The rows below give T cell receptor beta chains drawn from one sample of a study of OX40 agonist ivuxolimab in advanced cancers. Generated by immunoSEQ multiplex PCR, the TCRdb table keeps only in-frame clones and is missing some. The sample contains 50,000 to 75,000 clones, more than 80% of which appear only once. The source was CD4+ or CD8+ T cells sorted from blood, collected in a trial of the OX40 agonist ivuxolimab. Receptors were obtained from an adult with an advanced solid tumor such as melanoma, head and neck, liver or kidney cancer. Both conserved end residues are part of each CDR3. The order of the fields is V gene, D gene, clone size, J gene, CDR3 DNA, CDR3 protein. D genes are given only for firm matches. Only some rows state a clone size, as once, few, many or a class for expanded clones.

V: TRBV6-6
D: NA
size: NA
J: TRBJ1-2
DNA: TGTGCCAGCAGTTACGATAGGCAGGGCGCGAACTATGGCTACACCTTC
CDR3: CASSYDRQGANYGYTF

V: TRBV5-1
D: NA
size: NA
J: TRBJ2-7
DNA: TGCGCCAGCAGCTTGGAAGATACCGTCGGGCAGTACTTC
CDR3: CASSLEDTVGQYF

V: TRBV5-8
D: NA
size: NA
J: TRBJ2-5
DNA: TGTGCCAGCAGCTTGGCGTCAGGTGGGGAGACCCAGTACTTC
CDR3: CASSLASGGETQYF

V: TRBV5-4
D: TRBD1
size: NA
J: TRBJ2-7
DNA: TGTGCCAGCAGCCGCGGACAGGGCCCCTACGAGCAGTACTTC
CDR3: CASSRGQGPYEQYF

V: TRBV11-2
D: TRBD2
size: NA
J: TRBJ2-7
DNA: TGTGCCAGCGAGCGGGGGAACTCCTACGAGCAGTACTTC
CDR3: CASERGNSYEQYF

V: TRBV11-1
D: NA
size: once
J: TRBJ1-1
DNA: TGTGCCAGCAGCCAAAGCGGTCTCACTGAAGCTTTCTTT
CDR3: CASSQSGLTEAFF

V: TRBV10-3
D: NA
size: NA
J: TRBJ1-6
DNA: TGTGCCATCAATAGTGGGGCTAATTCACCCCTCCACTTT
CDR3: CAINSGANSPLHF

V: TRBV25-1
D: TRBD1
size: NA
J: TRBJ2-2
DNA: TGTGCCAGCAAACAGGGGGCTGCCGGGGAGCTGTTTTTT
CDR3: CASKQGAAGELFF

V: TRBV18
D: TRBD1
size: NA
J: TRBJ2-7
DNA: TGTGCCAGCTCATCGGACAGGGGGCCTTACGAGCAGTACTTC
CDR3: CASSSDRGPYEQYF

V: TRBV2
D: NA
size: NA
J: TRBJ1-2
DNA: TGTGCCAGCAGTGAAAGGACTTCTTACACCTTC
CDR3: CASSERTSYTF

V: TRBV7-2
D: TRBD1
size: NA
J: TRBJ1-1
DNA: TGTGCCAGCAGCCTCGACAGGGGTAACACTGAAGCTTTCTTT
CDR3: CASSLDRGNTEAFF

V: TRBV5-5
D: NA
size: NA
J: TRBJ1-2
DNA: TGTGCCAGCAGCTTTACAGGGACCTTCAACTATGGCTACACCTTC
CDR3: CASSFTGTFNYGYTF

V: TRBV7-2
D: TRBD2
size: few
J: TRBJ2-4
DNA: TGTGCCAGCACCACTAGCGCCAACATTCAGTACTTC
CDR3: CASTTSANIQYF

V: TRBV7-2
D: NA
size: NA
J: TRBJ2-1
DNA: TGTGCCAGCAGCTTAGTCGGTAATGAGCAGTTCTTC
CDR3: CASSLVGNEQFF

V: TRBV7-9
D: NA
size: once
J: TRBJ2-1
DNA: TGTGCCAGCAGCTTAGGCAGCAGTTACAATGAGCAGTTCTTC
CDR3: CASSLGSSYNEQFF

V: TRBV19
D: TRBD1
size: once
J: TRBJ1-3
DNA: TGTGCCAGTAGTGGCCGGGGACAGGGAAACACCATATATTTT
CDR3: CASSGRGQGNTIYF

V: TRBV28
D: NA
size: NA
J: TRBJ2-2
DNA: TGTGCCAGCAGTTTAGGGGGGGCGCTTTCCGGGGAGCTGTTTTTT
CDR3: CASSLGGALSGELFF

V: TRBV5-1
D: NA
size: NA
J: TRBJ1-4
DNA: TGCGCCAGCAGAGTGGGTGGACAGACCGCAACTAATGAAAAACTGTTTTTT
CDR3: CASRVGGQTATNEKLFF

V: TRBV2
D: NA
size: NA
J: TRBJ1-1
DNA: TGTGCCAGCAGGCCGTCGACGGGATACGCCACTGAAGCTTTCTTT
CDR3: CASRPSTGYATEAFF

V: TRBV27
D: NA
size: NA
J: TRBJ1-5
DNA: TGTGCCAGCAGCCTGCGGGACGGCAATCAGCCCCAGCATTTT
CDR3: CASSLRDGNQPQHF

V: TRBV5-4
D: NA
size: NA
J: TRBJ2-2
DNA: TGTGCCAGCAGCTTGAACACAGGCCTAACGGGCAACACCGGGGAGCTGTTTTTT
CDR3: CASSLNTGLTGNTGELFF

V: TRBV19
D: TRBD1
size: NA
J: TRBJ1-5
DNA: TGTGCCAGTAGTGGGCAGGGGGAGCAGCCCCAGCATTTT
CDR3: CASSGQGEQPQHF

V: TRBV6-5
D: NA
size: NA
J: TRBJ1-2
DNA: TGTGCCAGCAGTCAAGGGAACTATGGCTACACCTTC
CDR3: CASSQGNYGYTF

V: TRBV5-1
D: NA
size: NA
J: TRBJ2-2
DNA: TGCGCCAGCAGCTTGGAGGCCAGCGGTGACACCGGGGAGCTGTTTTTT
CDR3: CASSLEASGDTGELFF

V: TRBV4-1
D: NA
size: NA
J: TRBJ1-2
DNA: TGCGCCAGCAGCCAAGGGAGTGCAGGGAATAACTATGGCTACACCTTC
CDR3: CASSQGSAGNNYGYTF

V: TRBV7-8
D: NA
size: NA
J: TRBJ1-1
DNA: TGTGCCAGCAGCCCCCTCGAGGGCACGGGGACTGAAGCTTTCTTT
CDR3: CASSPLEGTGTEAFF

V: TRBV7-8
D: TRBD1
size: NA
J: TRBJ2-3
DNA: TGTGCCAGCAGCGTGACAGGGGCCGAAACAGATACGCAGTATTTT
CDR3: CASSVTGAETDTQYF

V: TRBV16
D: NA
size: NA
J: TRBJ1-5
DNA: TGTGCCAGCAGCCAATCGGGGGCTATTAGCAATCAGCCCCAGCATTTT
CDR3: CASSQSGAISNQPQHF

V: TRBV7-2
D: TRBD2
size: NA
J: TRBJ2-7
DNA: TGTGCCAGCAGCGGCGGGACTAGCGGCTCCTACGAGCAGTACTTC
CDR3: CASSGGTSGSYEQYF

V: TRBV2
D: NA
size: NA
J: TRBJ2-7
DNA: TGTGCCAGCAGGAGGAGTGAGCGGGAGCAGTACTTC
CDR3: CASRRSEREQYF

V: TRBV5-1
D: NA
size: NA
J: TRBJ1-3
DNA: TGCGCCAGCAGCTCTACGGGACTCCCGGAAAACACCATATATTTT
CDR3: CASSSTGLPENTIYF

V: TRBV19
D: TRBD1
size: NA
J: TRBJ2-1
DNA: TGTGCCAGTAGCATCGACAGGGTGGAGGACAATGAGCAGTTCTTC
CDR3: CASSIDRVEDNEQFF

V: TRBV11-2
D: TRBD2
size: NA
J: TRBJ2-2
DNA: TGTGCCAGCAGCTTCCCCACGGGGGGGAACACCGGGGAGCTGTTTTTT
CDR3: CASSFPTGGNTGELFF

V: TRBV6-5
D: NA
size: NA
J: TRBJ1-4
DNA: TGTGCCAGCAGTTTCCGCTCCGGGACGGGGAATGAAAAACTGTTTTTT
CDR3: CASSFRSGTGNEKLFF

V: TRBV28
D: NA
size: NA
J: TRBJ2-1
DNA: TGTGCCAGCAGCGGAGCGGAGGCGGGCGAGAAAAATGAGCAGTTCTTC
CDR3: CASSGAEAGEKNEQFF

V: TRBV28
D: TRBD2
size: few
J: TRBJ2-5
DNA: TGTGCCAGCACCCTCGGACTAGCGGGAGGTCAAGAGACCCAGTACTTC
CDR3: CASTLGLAGGQETQYF

V: TRBV11-2
D: NA
size: NA
J: TRBJ2-2
DNA: TGTGCCAGCAGCTTTAACCTGGCCGGGGAGCTGTTTTTT
CDR3: CASSFNLAGELFF

V: TRBV7-6
D: NA
size: NA
J: TRBJ2-1
DNA: TGTGCCAGCAGCTTAGCGGGGTCGGGACCAATCCCTTACAATGAGCAGTTCTTC
CDR3: CASSLAGSGPIPYNEQFF

V: TRBV6-1
D: NA
size: NA
J: TRBJ2-5
DNA: TGTGCCAGCAGCCAAAATTACCAAGAGACCCAGTACTTC
CDR3: CASSQNYQETQYF

V: TRBV19
D: TRBD1
size: NA
J: TRBJ2-1
DNA: TGTGCCAGTATTCCGGGACAGGGGGTTGAGCAGTTCTTC
CDR3: CASIPGQGVEQFF

V: TRBV21-1
D: NA
size: NA
J: TRBJ1-4
DNA: TGTGCCATGCCGGGACAGGGTATTTCCGATAATGAAAAACTGTTTTTT
CDR3: CAMPGQGISDNEKLFF

V: TRBV6-1
D: NA
size: NA
J: TRBJ2-7
DNA: TGTGCCAGCATCCCTGGGGGGGCGATTTCCTACGAGCAGTACTTC
CDR3: CASIPGGAISYEQYF